One and the same sample provided the 14 T cell receptor beta chains below, sequenced in a study of T-cell memory formation after mild COVID-19. TCRdb passed the 5' RACE reads through MiXCR, listing each CDR3 protein once. The sample comprises 250,000 to 350,000 distinct CDR3 sequences, 15% to 20% of which are singletons, and around 21% rests with the top ten. What was sequenced was PBMCs or a T cell subset sorted from them (not recorded which). These receptors originate from a man aged 18 to 35 who had mild COVID-19 (a few samples of this study predate the infection). Cell type and time point are not known.

This clonotype has at least ten counts. The J gene is TRBJ2-1, the V gene TRBV12-3 or TRBV12-4; no firm D call. Between the trimmed V and J ends, which lost 3 bases and 6 bases, there was a span of 9 bases. This CDR3 comprises 13 residues. The CDR3: CASSFPSGNEQFF. CDR3 nucleotides: TGTGCCAGCAGTTTCCCCTCGGGCAATGAGCAGTTCTTC.

This clonotype occurred a few times. The chain employs TRBV6-1 and TRBJ1-2, with D perhaps matching TRBD1 (6 bases). The CDR3 length is 14 residues. The germline V gene has CDR1 MNHNS and CDR2 SASEGT. V dropped 1 base and J dropped 4 bases, with 10 bases sitting between them. The CDR3 nucleotides are TGTGCCAGCAGTGAAGGGGACAACTTCTATGGCTACACCTTC. Encoded protein: CASSEGDNFYGYTF.

The chain carries TRBV7-9 and TRBJ1-4, with no clear D. The V gene's germline CDR1 is SEHNR and CDR2 FQNEAQ (reference sequence). The CDR3 is 14 residues long. The V and J ends lost 1 base and 7 bases respectively, with 10 bases between them. For the CDR3, the DNA is TGTGCCAGCAGCTTAGGAGTGTTAGGTGAAAAACTGTTTTTT. Residues: CASSLGVLGEKLFF. The variable domain in full, completed from reference TRBV7-9 and TRBJ1-4, reads DTGVSQNPRHKITKRGQNVTFRCDPISEHNRLYWYRQTLGQGPEFLTYFQNEAQLEKSRLLSDRFSAERPKGSFSTLEIQRTEQGDSAMYLCASSLGVLGEKLFFGSGTQLSVL.

This clonotype has a single count. The rearrangement uses TRBV10-3 and TRBJ2-3, with TRBD2 identical over 10 bases. Germline-derived CDR1 and CDR2 are ENHRY and SYGVKD. This CDR3 contains 15 residues. V was pared by 4 bases and J by 10 bases, with 11 bases of the junction left unmatched. The CDR3 sequence is CAISVRSGGGVAQYF. CDR3 sequence (DNA): TGTGCCATCAGTGTCAGGAGCGGGGGGGGTGTTGCGCAGTATTTT.

In its sample, this clonotype was seen a few times. The chain is built from TRBV9 and TRBJ2-5, with D perhaps matching TRBD2 (5 bases). Germline assignment: CDR1 SGDLS and CDR2 YYNGEE. This CDR3 spans 15 amino acids. Deletions cut 1 base from V and 5 bases from J, with 15 bases between. CDR3: CASSVFGGLGETQYF. DNA for the CDR3: TGTGCCAGCAGCGTATTCGGCGGGCTAGGGGAGACCCAGTACTTC.

This clonotype was picked up many times. The CDR3, as DNA: TGTGCCAGCAGTTTCCCGGGGCCGCAAGAGACCCAGTACTTC. It is translated as CASSFPGPQETQYF. The chain has TRBV12-3 or TRBV12-4 and TRBJ2-5; D may correspond to TRBD1 or TRBD2 (5 bases each). The CDR3 loop spans 14 amino acids. The V gene lost 3 bases and the J gene lost 2 bases, with 10 bases spanning the gap.

This chain joins TRBV12-3 or TRBV12-4 and TRBJ2-6, with D perhaps matching TRBD1 or TRBD2 (5 bases each). There are 15 residues in the CDR3. Trimming took off 6 bases at V and 2 bases at J, with 11 bases between the two ends. CDR3 sequence: CASSPRGAGANVLTF. CDR3 nucleotide sequence: TGTGCCAGCAGCCCTAGGGGAGCTGGGGCCAACGTCCTGACTTTC.

The CDR3 loop reads CASSTGQEGTEAFF. Written as DNA, the CDR3 is TGCGCCAGCAGCACGGGACAGGAAGGCACTGAAGCTTTCTTT. This sequence joins TRBV5-1 and TRBJ1-1; 8 bases are shared with TRBD1. The V gene end was trimmed by 4 bases and the J gene end by 4 bases; junction bases not matched to a gene: 6. Germline V gives CDR1 SGHRS, CDR2 YFSETQ. The CDR3 consists of 14 residues.

This clonotype was seen a few times. This chain links TRBV12-3 or TRBV12-4 with TRBJ1-1; weak D call: TRBD1 (5 bases). Trimming cost V 6 bases and J 5 bases, with 19 bases left between them. This CDR3 is built from 15 residues. In DNA form, the CDR3 reads TGTGCCAGCAGCCAGGGATCCTGGGCTTTAACTGAAGCTTTCTTT. This encodes CASSQGSWALTEAFF.

The rearrangement links TRBV7-3 to TRBJ1-1, with D unresolved. Germline values: CDR1 SGHTA, CDR2 FQGTGA. This CDR3 has 9 amino acids. V lost 10 bases and J lost 7, with 7 bases in between. The CDR3 sequence: CATGREAFF. The CDR3 region has the DNA TGTGCCACCGGTCGTGAAGCTTTCTTT.

The chain recombines TRBV12-3 or TRBV12-4 with TRBJ2-2; TRBD1 aligns across 8 bases. J gave up 1 base and V 8 bases, and 3 bases lay outside the gene matches. The CDR3 is 14 amino acids. The CDR3 loop reads CASQDRVNTGELFF. CDR3 DNA: TGTGCCAGCCAGGACAGGGTGAACACCGGGGAGCTGTTTTTT.

This clonotype turned up a few times. The rearrangement uses TRBV28 and TRBJ1-4; D unclear. CDR3 length equals 12 residues. Trimming removed 10 bases at V and 5 bases at J, with 11 bases between. CDR1 is MDHEN, CDR2 SYDVKM, per germline. The CDR3: CATGSGNEKLFF. CDR3 nucleotides: TGTGCCACCGGCTCAGGAAATGAAAAACTGTTTTTT.

V gene TRBV9 combines with J gene TRBJ2-3; D not resolved. CDR1 and CDR2 from the germline V gene are SGDLS and YYNGEE. V was pared by 4 bases and J by 11 bases, with 17 bases between. This CDR3 has 13 amino acids. Here the CDR3 DNA reads TGTGCCAGCAGCCCCACAATGTTAACGCGGCAGTATTTT. Protein product: CASSPTMLTRQYF.

V and J are TRBV15 and TRBJ1-4, with D hard to call. Germline loops: CDR1 LNHNV, CDR2 YYDKDF (reference sequence). The CDR3 is made up of 11 amino acids. The V and J ends lost 0 bases and 7 bases respectively, with 0 bases between them. The CDR3 loop is CATSRDEKLFF. The CDR3 coding sequence is TGTGCCACCAGCAGAGATGAAAAACTGTTTTTT.